This T cell receptor beta chain was retrieved from a study of sequential checkpoint blockade in melanoma. Looking at the study overall: TCRβ was sequenced from DNA of some 89 pretreatment tumors.

As to treatment: randomized to nivolumab then ipilimumab (arm A) or the reverse (arm B). Germline V gene sequence: CDR1 MNHGY, CDR2 SAAAGT. There are 14 residues in the CDR3. As to this clone: The junction shows a germline mismatch at one end, possibly a read error.

Only in-frame clones appear in the TCRdb table, and some are missing; sequencing was by immunoSEQ multiplex PCR. Counted here are over 4,000 clones, 24% occurring once; the ten biggest clones make up roughly 29%. The TCR was taken from a human donor with melanoma. Sequencing used tumor tissue (inferred from file names), obtained from a patient given nivolumab and ipilimumab in sequence. This rearrangement joins TRBV6-8 to TRBJ1-5; D perhaps matches TRBD1 (5 bases). The chain's CDR3 is CAISSDSGNQPQHF. DNA of the CDR3: TGTGCCATCAGTTCTGACAGTGGCAATCAGCCCCAGCATTTT.